The clone carrying this T cell receptor beta chain was observed many times. No antigen is known for it. The data were obtained in a study of molecular identifiers for immune sequencing clone quantification. Across the whole study: Naive CD8 cell RNA, from approximately 20,000 or 100,000 cells, was split five ways in replicates, with four sequenced. Regarding the study as a whole: Detectable among about a million naive cells, according to reports, was Jurkat TCR RNA spiked in from one cell.

The length of the CDR3 is 14 residues. Trimming took 0 bases from V and 9 from J, leaving 15 bases between them. The germline CDR1 and CDR2 sequences are GTSNPN and SVGIG (reference sequence). TCRdb re-analysed the PCR reads in MiXCR, keeping a single row per CDR3 protein. Altogether some 70,000 distinct CDR3 sequences are present, about a sixth being singletons, with the ten largest covering around 1.5%. The V and J genes are TRBV30 and TRBJ2-1, with D possibly being TRBD2 (7 bases). Sequencing was done on a sample of naive CD8+ T cells from blood, with Jurkat cell RNA spiked in. Regarding subset: FACS-sorted CD8+CD4-CCR7+CD45RA+ naive T cells. The TCR comes from a human donor in good health. Some libraries in this study had Jurkat cell RNA spiked in. The chain's CDR3 is CAWSVVAGEGEQFF. CDR3 DNA sequence: TGTGCCTGGAGTGTAGTAGCAGGGGAGGGTGAGCAGTTCTTC.